This T cell receptor (beta chain) was recorded in a study of radiation and T cells in renal cell carcinoma. TCRdb keeps only in-frame clones here, not all; method: immunoSEQ multiplex PCR. The sample consists of 90,000 to 100,000 clones, 86% of them appearing once. This clone was seen a single time. This sample's time point: baseline pretreatment blood. Noted treatment: 15 Gy SBRT to primary tumor, nephrectomy 4 weeks later. Trimming pared 8 bases from V and 5 bases from J, leaving 19 bases between. There are 15 residues in the CDR3. CDR1 is MNHNS, CDR2 SASEGT, per germline. This receptor was identified in a man aged 45-60 years with renal cell carcinoma. The chain employs TRBV6-1 and TRBJ2-1; D is tentatively TRBD1 or TRBD2 (6 bases each). The input for sequencing was blood, taken from a patient whose treatment included radiotherapy and nephrectomy. CDR3 amino acids: CASSTTGTRDNEQFF. CDR3 nucleotides: TGTGCCAGCTCCACAACAGGGACTCGGGACAATGAGCAGTTCTTC.